This T cell receptor beta chain was retrieved from a study of early T cells in non-severe SARS-CoV-2 infection. The CDR3 spans 14 residues. J was trimmed by 9 bases and V by 5 bases; bases with no gene match: 10. The V gene's germline CDR1 is MRHNA and CDR2 SNTAGT. A few counts support this clonotype. TCRdb analysed the 5' RACE reads with MiXCR anew, one entry per CDR3 protein. The sample includes about 97,000 distinct CDR3 sequences, 8% to 13% of them seen just once. Sample: whole blood, taken at baseline. The clonotype originates from an adult who was a healthcare worker with PCR-confirmed SARS-CoV-2 infection or an uninfected control (not recorded which). This chain uses TRBV6-4 with TRBJ2-1; 7 nucleotides match TRBD2. As DNA, the CDR3 is TGTGCCAGCAGTCCGACCTCGACTAGCTTTGAGCAGTTCTTC. This codes for CASSPTSTSFEQFF.